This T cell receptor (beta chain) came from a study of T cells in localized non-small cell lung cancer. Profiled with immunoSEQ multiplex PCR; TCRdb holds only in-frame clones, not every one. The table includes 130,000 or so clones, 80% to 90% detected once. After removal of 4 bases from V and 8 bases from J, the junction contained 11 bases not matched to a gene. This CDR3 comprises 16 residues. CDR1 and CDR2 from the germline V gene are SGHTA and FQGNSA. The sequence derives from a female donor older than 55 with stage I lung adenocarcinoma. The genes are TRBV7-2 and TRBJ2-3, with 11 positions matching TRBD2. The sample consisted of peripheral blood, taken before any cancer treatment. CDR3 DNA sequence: TGTGCCAGCAGCTCCCGAATGGTAGCGGGAGGGGGTACGCAGTATTTT. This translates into CASSSRMVAGGGTQYF.